The clone carrying this T cell receptor (beta chain) turned up a few times. Its antigen is undetermined. The sample belongs to a study of T-cell reconstitution after alpha-beta-depleted transplantation in children. Findings and limits, study-wide: Roughly two months post-transplant, alpha-beta T cells reportedly originated from several hundred graft clones that had expanded. There were some patients whose high TCRbeta diversity at day 60 came from surviving recipient T cells and thymic progenitors. Most T-cell counts and diversity one year after the transplant came from T cells that were newly produced.

Preparation of the TCRbeta library used unique molecular identifiers. TCRdb called the PCR reads again in MiXCR, with one record for every CDR3 protein. The sample lists around 500,000 distinct CDR3 sequences, about 21% seen once, with roughly 13% in the top ten. The CDR3 covers 19 residues. Germline V gives CDR1 MNHNS, CDR2 SASEGT. V lost 6 bases and J lost 4; bases outside the gene matches: 21. The source was PBMCs, mostly from graft donor cells, collected 360 days after TCRalphabeta/CD19-depleted stem cell transplant. The source of this sequence is a boy less than two years old who had a stem cell transplant for acute myeloid leukemia, so the T cells may come from the graft donor. V is TRBV6-1 and J is TRBJ2-3, with 8 nucleotides matching TRBD2. The CDR3 protein is CASSPPGYYSGELSDTQYF. CDR3 nucleotide sequence: TGTGCCAGCAGCCCCCCCGGCTACTATAGCGGGGAGTTGTCAGATACGCAGTATTTT.